The rows below give T cell receptor beta chains drawn from one sample of a study of CD8+ T cells in alopecia areata. Method: immunoSEQ multiplex PCR; TCRdb's copy keeps in-frame clones and lacks some. In the table there are roughly 110,000 clones, approximately 55% of which are singletons. This specimen was CD4+ T cells sorted from blood, taken at week 24, from a patient treated with tofacitinib. These receptors originate from a human donor with alopecia areata. Both conserved end residues are part of each CDR3. Each record gives: V gene, J gene, D gene, clone size, CDR3 DNA, CDR3 protein. D genes are given only for firm matches. Not all rows give a size; the values are once, few, many and, for expanded clones, a class.

v_gene: TRBV29-1; j_gene: TRBJ2-1; d_gene: .; abundance: .; CDR3nt: TGCAGCGTTGAGGCGACAGGTGTTGAGCAGTTCTTC; CDR3aa: CSVEATGVEQFF
v_gene: TRBV10-3; j_gene: TRBJ2-5; d_gene: TRBD2; abundance: few; CDR3nt: TGTGCCATCAGTGCTTGGACTAGCGGGAAACCCCTCCAAGAGACCCAGTACTTC; CDR3aa: CAISAWTSGKPLQETQYF
v_gene: TRBV29-1; j_gene: TRBJ1-1; d_gene: TRBD1; abundance: .; CDR3nt: TGCAGCGTTGTAACGGGGACAGTCAATAGTCGGGCTTTCTTT; CDR3aa: CSVVTGTVNSRAFF
v_gene: TRBV29-1; j_gene: TRBJ2-5; d_gene: .; abundance: .; CDR3nt: TGCAGCGTTGAGAGACAGTCCGAGGGAGAGACCCAGTACTTC; CDR3aa: CSVERQSEGETQYF
v_gene: TRBV5-1; j_gene: TRBJ1-4; d_gene: .; abundance: .; CDR3nt: TGCGCCAGCAGCTTCGGGGGGTCTAATGAAAAACTGTTTTTT; CDR3aa: CASSFGGSNEKLFF
v_gene: TRBV6-1; j_gene: TRBJ2-5; d_gene: .; abundance: .; CDR3nt: TGTGCCAGCAGCGGACGGGGGTTTCAAGAGACCCAGTACTTC; CDR3aa: CASSGRGFQETQYF
v_gene: TRBV2; j_gene: TRBJ2-1; d_gene: .; abundance: few; CDR3nt: TGTGCCAGCACCCCACTCGCGAGCTCCTACAATGAGCAGTTCTTC; CDR3aa: CASTPLASSYNEQFF
v_gene: TRBV30; j_gene: TRBJ1-4; d_gene: .; abundance: .; CDR3nt: TGTGCCTGGAGTGTCACGGGGAGAGGGGACGAAAAACTGTTTTTT; CDR3aa: CAWSVTGRGDEKLFF
v_gene: TRBV18; j_gene: TRBJ1-2; d_gene: TRBD1; abundance: .; CDR3nt: TGTGCCAGCTCACCAACAGGGGCAGTTGGCTACACCTTC; CDR3aa: CASSPTGAVGYTF
v_gene: TRBV28; j_gene: TRBJ1-4; d_gene: .; abundance: .; CDR3nt: TGTGCCAGCAGTATCCCCGCGGGGGGGGTTGGAAAACTGTTTTTT; CDR3aa: CASSIPAGGVGKLFF
v_gene: TRBV9; j_gene: TRBJ2-2; d_gene: .; abundance: few; CDR3nt: TGTGCCAGCAGCGTAGAAGATTTGGCCGTAAGGGCCGGGGAGCTGTTTTTT; CDR3aa: CASSVEDLAVRAGELFF
v_gene: TRBV5-1; j_gene: TRBJ1-1; d_gene: .; abundance: .; CDR3nt: TGCGCCAGCAGCTCCGGATACGGGGAGAACACTGAAGCTTTCTTT; CDR3aa: CASSSGYGENTEAFF
v_gene: TRBV7-8; j_gene: TRBJ2-6; d_gene: .; abundance: .; CDR3nt: TGTGCCAGCAGCCCTAGGTTGGGACGCTCTGGGGCCAACGTCCTGACTTTC; CDR3aa: CASSPRLGRSGANVLTF
v_gene: TRBV30; j_gene: TRBJ1-1; d_gene: .; abundance: .; CDR3nt: TGTGCCCGGAATGAAATAGGGGAAGGCGACACTGAAGCTTTCTTT; CDR3aa: CARNEIGEGDTEAFF
v_gene: TRBV11-2; j_gene: TRBJ2-1; d_gene: .; abundance: .; CDR3nt: TGTGCCAGCAGCTTGGGGGGGCAGGTCAATGAGCAGTTCTTC; CDR3aa: CASSLGGQVNEQFF
v_gene: TRBV29-1; j_gene: TRBJ1-5; d_gene: TRBD1; abundance: .; CDR3nt: TGCAGCGTTGGACAGGGGACGAATCAGCCCCAGCATTTT; CDR3aa: CSVGQGTNQPQHF
v_gene: TRBV11-2; j_gene: TRBJ2-2; d_gene: .; abundance: few; CDR3nt: TGTGCCAGCAGCTTAGAACTAGCAAACACCGGGGAGCTGTTTTTT; CDR3aa: CASSLELANTGELFF
v_gene: TRBV6-5; j_gene: TRBJ1-4; d_gene: .; abundance: .; CDR3nt: TGTGCCAGCAGACGCTATGTTGCGAGCAAGGAAAAACTGTTTTTT; CDR3aa: CASRRYVASKEKLFF
v_gene: TRBV4-2; j_gene: TRBJ2-1; d_gene: .; abundance: few; CDR3nt: TGTGCCAGCAGCCAACTTACGGGCCCGTCGGGGTACAATGAGCAGTTCTTC; CDR3aa: CASSQLTGPSGYNEQFF
v_gene: TRBV29-1; j_gene: TRBJ1-1; d_gene: .; abundance: .; CDR3nt: TGCAGCGTTGAATTGACAGAGAACACTGAAGCTTTCTTT; CDR3aa: CSVELTENTEAFF
v_gene: TRBV2; j_gene: TRBJ1-1; d_gene: .; abundance: once; CDR3nt: TGTGCCAGCAGTGGAGGGGTCGGCACTGAAGCTTTCTTT; CDR3aa: CASSGGVGTEAFF
v_gene: TRBV29-1; j_gene: TRBJ1-2; d_gene: TRBD1; abundance: .; CDR3nt: TGCAGCGTCAATACAGGGGGCGATGGCTACACCTTC; CDR3aa: CSVNTGGDGYTF
v_gene: TRBV20-1; j_gene: TRBJ1-2; d_gene: .; abundance: .; CDR3nt: TGCAGTGCTAGTATCAACTATGGCTACACCTTC; CDR3aa: CSASINYGYTF
v_gene: TRBV7-6; j_gene: TRBJ2-2; d_gene: .; abundance: .; CDR3nt: TGTGCCAGCAGCTTACAGGGGGGGTCCGGGGAGCTGTTTTTT; CDR3aa: CASSLQGGSGELFF
v_gene: TRBV25-1; j_gene: TRBJ2-2; d_gene: .; abundance: .; CDR3nt: TGTGCCAGCAGTGAATATTGGCAGGCCGGGGAGCTGTTTTTT; CDR3aa: CASSEYWQAGELFF
v_gene: TRBV7-8; j_gene: TRBJ1-3; d_gene: TRBD1; abundance: few; CDR3nt: TGTGCCAGCAGCTATTCGACAGGGGTTTTGGGAAACACCATATATTTT; CDR3aa: CASSYSTGVLGNTIYF
v_gene: TRBV5-4; j_gene: TRBJ1-1; d_gene: .; abundance: .; CDR3nt: TGTGCCAGCAGCTTGGCTGCGGAGACTGAAGCTTTCTTT; CDR3aa: CASSLAAETEAFF
v_gene: TRBV18; j_gene: TRBJ1-2; d_gene: .; abundance: .; CDR3nt: TGTGCCAGCTCACCACTCGGGGCTAATGGCTACACCTTC; CDR3aa: CASSPLGANGYTF
v_gene: TRBV2; j_gene: TRBJ1-2; d_gene: .; abundance: .; CDR3nt: TGTGCCAGCAGTGAAGCATGGCAGAACACCTTC; CDR3aa: CASSEAWQNTF
v_gene: TRBV5-1; j_gene: TRBJ2-1; d_gene: TRBD2; abundance: .; CDR3nt: TGCGCCAGCAGGGCCCCCGGGGGGTTCAATGAGCAGTTCTTC; CDR3aa: CASRAPGGFNEQFF
v_gene: TRBV5-1; j_gene: TRBJ2-1; d_gene: .; abundance: .; CDR3nt: TGCGCCAGCAGCTTGGGACTTGGGGGGTGGAATAATGAGCAGTTCTTC; CDR3aa: CASSLGLGGWNNEQFF
v_gene: TRBV2; j_gene: TRBJ2-2; d_gene: .; abundance: few; CDR3nt: TGTGCCAGCAGTGAATTTGGTGCCGGGGAGCTGTTTTTT; CDR3aa: CASSEFGAGELFF
v_gene: TRBV4-3; j_gene: TRBJ1-2; d_gene: .; abundance: few; CDR3nt: TGCGCCAGCAGCCAAGAGCCGTGGCGAGGAGGCTACACCTTC; CDR3aa: CASSQEPWRGGYTF
v_gene: TRBV2; j_gene: TRBJ1-2; d_gene: .; abundance: .; CDR3nt: TGTGCCAGCACCTACCAGGGGACGACTGACGGCTACACCTTC; CDR3aa: CASTYQGTTDGYTF
v_gene: TRBV11-2; j_gene: TRBJ2-5; d_gene: TRBD1; abundance: .; CDR3nt: TGTGCCAGCAGCTTGGACAGGGCGGAGACCCAGTACTTC; CDR3aa: CASSLDRAETQYF
v_gene: TRBV30; j_gene: TRBJ2-7; d_gene: .; abundance: few; CDR3nt: TGTGCCTTAGATAGGCCCTACGAGCAGTACTTC; CDR3aa: CALDRPYEQYF
v_gene: TRBV30; j_gene: TRBJ1-4; d_gene: .; abundance: .; CDR3nt: TGTGCCTGGAGTCCCGGGACCTCAGGGGAAAAACTGTTTTTT; CDR3aa: CAWSPGTSGEKLFF
v_gene: TRBV18; j_gene: TRBJ1-2; d_gene: .; abundance: .; CDR3nt: TGTGCCAGCTCGACGGCAGGGCGGGATGGCTACACCTTC; CDR3aa: CASSTAGRDGYTF
v_gene: TRBV2; j_gene: TRBJ1-1; d_gene: .; abundance: .; CDR3nt: TGTGCCAGCAGTCGCGTGAACACTGAAGCTTTCTTT; CDR3aa: CASSRVNTEAFF
v_gene: TRBV29-1; j_gene: TRBJ1-1; d_gene: .; abundance: few; CDR3nt: TGCAGCGTTGTGAGAAACATGAACACTGAAGCTTTCTTT; CDR3aa: CSVVRNMNTEAFF
v_gene: TRBV7-2; j_gene: TRBJ1-5; d_gene: TRBD1; abundance: .; CDR3nt: TGTGCCAGCAGCGCGGACAGGGGGTTCAATCAGCCCCAGCATTTT; CDR3aa: CASSADRGFNQPQHF
v_gene: TRBV30; j_gene: TRBJ2-3; d_gene: .; abundance: .; CDR3nt: TGTGCCTTCAGTAGCACAGATACGCAGTATTTT; CDR3aa: CAFSSTDTQYF
v_gene: TRBV18; j_gene: TRBJ1-1; d_gene: TRBD1; abundance: .; CDR3nt: TGTGCCAGCTCACCCGGACAGGATACTGAAGCTTTCTTT; CDR3aa: CASSPGQDTEAFF
v_gene: TRBV5-1; j_gene: TRBJ2-5; d_gene: TRBD2; abundance: .; CDR3nt: TGCGCCAGCAGCTTAGGCCGGGGGGGCCTGGAGACCCAGTACTTC; CDR3aa: CASSLGRGGLETQYF
v_gene: TRBV29-1; j_gene: TRBJ2-1; d_gene: .; abundance: few; CDR3nt: TGCAGCGTCTACCGCTACAATGAGCAGTTCTTC; CDR3aa: CSVYRYNEQFF
v_gene: TRBV6-5; j_gene: TRBJ2-5; d_gene: .; abundance: few; CDR3nt: TGTGCCAGCAGTTACTCGAGGGGGACAGAGACCCAGTACTTC; CDR3aa: CASSYSRGTETQYF
v_gene: TRBV19; j_gene: TRBJ1-2; d_gene: .; abundance: once; CDR3nt: TGTGCCAGTACCTCGACTTCGACACGGGATGGCTACACCTTC; CDR3aa: CASTSTSTRDGYTF
v_gene: TRBV11-2; j_gene: TRBJ2-7; d_gene: TRBD1; abundance: many; CDR3nt: TGTGCCAGCACCCCGGGGAAGGGACAGGGGGCTCCGGGCGAGCAGTACTTC; CDR3aa: CASTPGKGQGAPGEQYF
v_gene: TRBV15; j_gene: TRBJ2-5; d_gene: .; abundance: .; CDR3nt: TGTGCCACCAGCAGACGGAACCAAGAGACCCAGTACTTC; CDR3aa: CATSRRNQETQYF
v_gene: TRBV27; j_gene: TRBJ2-6; d_gene: .; abundance: .; CDR3nt: TGTGCCAGCAGTTTGGTGGGACGAACCTCTGGGGCCAACGTCCTGACTTTC; CDR3aa: CASSLVGRTSGANVLTF